One sample yielded the 28 T cell receptor beta chains listed below, sequenced in a study of cytomegalovirus exposure and HLA in healthy donors (dated by TCRdb to 2017 to 2019). The library was prepared using the immunoSEQ multiplex PCR assay. For the multiplex PCR, a mixture combining 60 forward primers for TCR Vbeta segments and 13 reverse primers for TCR Jbeta segments was used. TCRdb took this table from immuneACCESS and kept in-frame rearrangements with V and J called. Such tables lack part of the clones; where checked against another copy, unresolved V genes explain under half of the gap, and the rest is unexplained. Here the sample has 150,000 to 200,000 clones; under 80% occur a single time. 2% to 2.5% of the sample rests with the top ten. The sample taken for sequencing was PBMCs. These receptor sequences come from a female donor in good health and CMV-seronegative.

V is TRBV7-2 and J is TRBJ1-5; D is unresolved. The ends were cut back, 5 bases at V and 2 bases at J, with 4 bases in the middle. This CDR3 is built from 12 residues. Germline values: CDR1 SGHTA, CDR2 FQGNSA. CDR3 protein: CASSPGNQPQHF. As DNA, the CDR3 is TGTGCCAGCAGCCCCGGCAATCAGCCCCAGCATTTT.

The gene calls are TRBV10-3 and TRBJ2-1; D perhaps matches TRBD2 (6 bases). V was pared by 8 bases and J by 3 bases, with 20 bases between. Germline V gives CDR1 ENHRY, CDR2 SYGVKD. This CDR3 has 16 residues. The CDR3 here is CAIARALAARYNEQFF. The CDR3, as DNA: TGTGCCATCGCCAGGGCTTTAGCGGCCCGCTACAATGAGCAGTTCTTC.

This clone has just one count. The rearrangement joins TRBV5-1 to TRBJ1-2, with a weak D call TRBD1 (6 bases). Per germline, CDR1 SGHRS and CDR2 YFSETQ. CDR3 size: 14 residues. V was shortened by 1 base and J by 6 bases, with 13 bases between the two germline ends. CDR3 region: CASSLTGNWDGYTF. CDR3 DNA sequence: TGCGCCAGCAGCTTGACAGGGAATTGGGATGGCTACACCTTC.

The CDR3 reads CASSFSSPGTGELFF. In DNA, the CDR3 is TGCGCCAGCAGCTTTTCATCCCCGGGCACCGGGGAGCTGTTTTTT. The chain recombines TRBV5-1 with TRBJ2-2; no clear D. CDR1 and CDR2 (germline): SGHRS, YFSETQ. The V end was cut by 2 bases, the J end by 4 bases, with 12 bases between. There are 15 residues in the CDR3.

V usage is TRBV5-1 and J usage is TRBJ1-6; D is unresolved. Germline V gene data show CDR1 as SGHRS and CDR2 as YFSETQ. Trimming pared 2 bases from V and 8 bases from J, leaving 11 bases between. This CDR3 is built from 14 residues. The CDR3 spells CASSFQVVDSPLHF. For the CDR3, the DNA is TGCGCCAGCAGCTTCCAGGTCGTGGATTCACCCCTCCACTTT. Based on the CDR3 plus reference TRBV5-1 and TRBJ1-6, the full variable domain is KAGVTQTPRYLIKTRGQQVTLSCSPISGHRSVSWYQQTPGQGLQFLFEYFSETQRNKGNFPGRFSGRQFSNSRSEMNVSTLELGDSALYLCASSFQVVDSPLHFGNGTRLTVT.

The V and J genes are TRBV5-1 and TRBJ2-7; D gene unclear. The CDR3 is 14 residues long. The ends were cut back, 3 bases at V and 7 bases at J, with 17 bases in the middle. Germline V gene lookup returns CDR1 SGHRS and CDR2 YFSETQ. CDR3 protein: CASSSDSSQVEQYF. In DNA, the CDR3 is TGCGCCAGCAGCTCCGACTCCAGCCAAGTGGAGCAGTACTTC.

The V gene is TRBV19, the J gene TRBJ2-1; 8 nucleotides match TRBD2. The CDR3 has 15 residues. Trimming cost V 4 bases and J 9 bases; bases outside gene matches: 11. The germline V gene encodes CDR1 LNHDA and CDR2 SQIVND (reference sequence). CDR3 residues: CASSTPSGGVGEQFF. CDR3 coding DNA: TGTGCCAGTAGTACACCCTCGGGGGGGGTGGGTGAGCAGTTCTTC.

This clone was picked up a small number of times. The J gene is TRBJ2-7, the V gene TRBV5-1, with D perhaps TRBD1 (5 bases). Germline V gene lookup returns CDR1 SGHRS and CDR2 YFSETQ. This CDR3 is built from 14 residues. V lost 4 bases and J 7 bases, leaving 18 bases between the germline ends. The CDR3 DNA sequence: TGCGCCAGCAGCCGAGACAGTGGACCAGGAGAGCAGTACTTC. The encoded protein is CASSRDSGPGEQYF.

The V call is TRBV10-2, the J call TRBJ2-5; TRBD2 aligns across 8 bases. The CDR3 is 14 residues long. Germline-derived CDR1 and CDR2 are WSHSY and SAAADI. V trimming: 2 bases; J trimming: 4 bases; junction bases outside the gene matches: 3. CDR3 DNA: TGCGCCAGCAGTGAGCGGGGGGGAGGAGAGACCCAGTACTTC. This codes for CASSERGGGETQYF.

This clone appeared a single time. V gene TRBV27 combines with J gene TRBJ2-7; tentative D call: TRBD2 (7 bases). Germline V gene lookup returns CDR1 MNHEY and CDR2 SMNVEV (reference sequence). CDR3 length: 14 amino acids. Trimming pared 4 bases from V and 4 bases from J, leaving 14 bases between. The CDR3 loop is CASSSGRGGYEQYF. The DNA of the CDR3 is TGTGCCAGCAGTTCGGGGAGGGGGGGTTACGAGCAGTACTTC.

The gene calls are TRBV30 and TRBJ2-2, with TRBD2 matching over 7 bases. The V segment lost 5 bases and the J segment 3 bases; nucleotides outside the gene matches: 6. Germline V lookup: CDR1 GTSNPN, CDR2 SVGIG (reference sequence). CDR3 size: 14 residues. As DNA, the CDR3 is TGTGCCTGGTTACCGGGACTATACACCGGGGAGCTGTTTTTT. This codes for CAWLPGLYTGELFF.

The chain couples TRBV5-1 to TRBJ1-1; TRBD1 matches at 7 bases. The CDR3 runs 15 residues. Per the germline V gene, CDR1 is SGHRS and CDR2 is YFSETQ. Unmatched junction bases numbered 10, after V lost 4 bases and J lost 4 bases. In DNA, the CDR3 is TGCGCCAGCAGCGTCGGGACAGATTCTTCCACTGAAGCTTTCTTT. Translation: CASSVGTDSSTEAFF.

On this clone itself: This sample also contains other DNA sequences that code for the same CDR3. V is TRBV19 and J is TRBJ1-5; D is unresolved. Germline V gene data show CDR1 as LNHDA and CDR2 as SQIVND (reference sequence). Trimming pared 0 bases from V and 2 bases from J, leaving 8 bases between. The CDR3 totals 15 residues. The CDR3 loop is CASSIDRGGNQPQHF. As DNA, the CDR3 is TGTGCCAGTAGTATAGATCGGGGTGGCAATCAGCCCCAGCATTTT.

The rearrangement joins TRBV30 to TRBJ1-2; D gene ambiguous. The V end lost 2 bases, the J end lost 4 bases, and 11 bases lay between the germline ends. The length of the CDR3 is 13 residues. Germline CDR1 and CDR2: GTSNPN and SVGIG (reference sequence). Here the CDR3 reads CAWSPSTRYGYTF. Written as DNA, the CDR3 is TGTGCCTGGAGTCCTTCGACACGCTATGGCTACACCTTC. Looking up the rest from reference TRBV30 and TRBJ1-2 gives the full variable domain: SQTIHQWPATLVQPVGSPLSLECTVEGTSNPNLYWYRQAAGRGLQLLFYSVGIGQISSEVPQNLSASRPQDRQFILSSKKLLLSDSGFYLCAWSPSTRYGYTFGSGTRLTVV.

This clone was seen a handful of times. V usage is TRBV5-6 and J usage is TRBJ2-7; the D gene is possibly TRBD1 (6 bases). From germline, CDR1 is SGHDT and CDR2 YYEEEE. V gave up 0 bases and J gave up 7 bases, with 17 bases separating them. CDR3 size: 15 residues. The CDR3 loop is CASSLEGTGPSEQYF. The CDR3 DNA follows: TGTGCCAGCAGCTTGGAAGGCACAGGGCCTTCTGAGCAGTACTTC.

The chain joins TRBV6-5 to TRBJ2-7, with 7 bases aligning to TRBD1. With 5 bases clipped from V and 2 bases from J, the junction kept 6 bases outside the gene matches. The CDR3 is 14 amino acids. Germline CDR1 reads MNHEY; CDR2 reads SVGAGI. The CDR3 DNA follows: TGTGCCAGCAGTAACCGGGACAGTACCTACGAGCAGTACTTC. This encodes CASSNRDSTYEQYF.

J is TRBJ2-7 and V is TRBV18; TRBD1 agrees at 8 bases. The CDR3 covers 13 residues. The trim removed 3 bases at V and 5 bases at J, leaving 3 bases unmatched. Germline assignment: CDR1 KGHSH and CDR2 LQKENI. The CDR3 region is CASSPGQEDEQYF. The CDR3 DNA reads TGTGCCAGCTCACCGGGACAGGAGGACGAGCAGTACTTC.

V and J are TRBV19 and TRBJ2-7; D perhaps matches TRBD2 (5 bases). The V gene lost 4 bases and the J gene lost 0 bases, with 7 bases spanning the gap. Germline CDR1 and CDR2: LNHDA and SQIVND (reference sequence). This CDR3 has 13 residues. The CDR3 is CASSTRDSYEQYF. For the CDR3, the DNA is TGTGCCAGTAGTACCCGGGACTCCTACGAGCAGTACTTC.

The chain is built from TRBV30 and TRBJ1-3, with no clear D. The germline CDR1 and CDR2 sequences are GTSNPN and SVGIG (reference sequence). CDR3 size: 14 residues. Trimming left V 2 bases short and J 0 bases short, with 8 bases between. The DNA of the CDR3 is TGTGCCTGGAGTCCGGAGATCTCTGGAAACACCATATATTTT. As protein: CAWSPEISGNTIYF.

V is TRBV30 and J is TRBJ1-2; possibly TRBD1 for D (6 bases). Trimming removed 4 bases from V and 7 bases from J, with 13 bases in between. The CDR3 contains 12 residues. CDR1 and CDR2 from the germline V gene are GTSNPN and SVGIG (reference sequence). The DNA for the CDR3 is TGTGCCTGGACCACAGGGAGGGTTGGCTACACCTTC. The encoded protein is CAWTTGRVGYTF.

This clone was counted only a few times. J is TRBJ2-7 and V is TRBV27, with TRBD2 matching 9 bases. Germline trimming cut 5 bases from V and 3 bases from J; bases unmatched to any gene: 5. This CDR3 is built from 14 residues. Germline CDR1 MNHEY, CDR2 SMNVEV (reference sequence). The CDR3 DNA is TGTGCCAGCAGTCCTAGCGGGGCCTACTACGAGCAGTACTTC. Its translation: CASSPSGAYYEQYF.

The genes are TRBV7-6 and TRBJ1-1, with TRBD1 matching over 7 bases. Germline CDR1 and CDR2: SGHVS and FNYEAQ. The V and J ends lost 0 bases and 4 bases, in that order; junction bases with no gene match: 8. The CDR3 extends over 16 amino acids. CDR3: CASSLAPQGGVTEAFF. DNA for the CDR3: TGTGCCAGCAGCTTAGCCCCTCAGGGGGGTGTCACTGAAGCTTTCTTT.

This chain connects TRBV10-3 to TRBJ2-1; TRBD2 matches 11 bases. The CDR3 is 18 amino acids. The ends lost 6 bases at V and 1 base at J; junction bases unmatched: 11. Germline assignment: CDR1 ENHRY and CDR2 SYGVKD. In nucleotides, the CDR3 is TGTGCCATCAGGGGTAGCGGGAGGGCCGGAGCGTCCTACAATGAGCAGTTCTTC. It specifies CAIRGSGRAGASYNEQFF.

The chain couples TRBV27 to TRBJ1-1, with TRBD1 identical over 7 bases. The J segment lost 4 bases and the V segment lost 5 bases, leaving 13 bases of the junction unmatched. Germline V CDR1 and CDR2: MNHEY, SMNVEV (reference sequence). This CDR3 has 16 amino acids. The CDR3 sequence is CASSVYRDSIFTEAFF. The CDR3 bases are TGTGCCAGCAGTGTTTATCGGGACAGTATCTTCACTGAAGCTTTCTTT.

The chain joins TRBV4-2 to TRBJ2-5, with D maybe TRBD2 (6 bases). The J call may be wrong; the DNA end is better matched by TRBJ2-7. The length of the CDR3 is 14 residues. Per germline, CDR1 LGHNA and CDR2 YNFKEQ. The CDR3 reads CASSAPGLPAEQYF. The CDR3 DNA reads as TGTGCCAGCAGCGCCCCGGGACTCCCTGCCGAGCAGTACTTC.

The chain is built from TRBV7-9 and TRBJ2-1, with D perhaps TRBD2 (5 bases). With 6 bases removed from V and 3 bases from J, the gap between germline ends came to 9 bases. This CDR3 is 13 amino acids long. Per the germline V gene, CDR1 is SEHNR and CDR2 is FQNEAQ (reference sequence). CDR3 protein: CASRNGDYNEQFF. The CDR3 DNA reads TGTGCCAGCAGAAACGGGGACTACAATGAGCAGTTCTTC.

The chain recombines TRBV5-1 with TRBJ1-1; D gene ambiguous. The CDR3 has 12 amino acids. The germline gives CDR1 SGHRS, CDR2 YFSETQ. Trimming took 4 bases from V and 2 from J, leaving 6 bases between them. Here the CDR3 reads CASSLFNTEAFF. The CDR3 DNA follows: TGCGCCAGCAGCCTGTTCAACACTGAAGCTTTCTTT.

This chain uses TRBV5-4 with TRBJ1-1, with D perhaps TRBD1 (6 bases). Trimming removed 4 bases at V and 6 bases at J, with 19 bases between. The length of the CDR3 is 15 residues. The germline V gene encodes CDR1 SGHNT and CDR2 YYREEE (reference sequence). The CDR3 DNA reads TGTGCCAGCAGCCCTCCCAAGGGGGGGAAGGCTGAAGCTTTCTTT. Translated, it gives CASSPPKGGKAEAFF.